The following is a T cell receptor (beta chain) sequence with its context. This specimen comes from a study of blood T cell repertoires in COVID-19. The wider study: Collection of acute and convalescent COVID-19 samples took place in the United States, Italy and Spain. Nucleic acid was either cDNA or gDNA, and it came from T cells, B-cell-depleted T cells, or PBMCs.

Everyone who took part was 18 to 89 years old, and they came from about two dozen US areas. Before they entered the study, exposed participants had met a COVID-19 case within 2 weeks. Germline-derived CDR1 and CDR2 are LGHNA and YNFKEQ. This CDR3 spans 16 amino acids. V was clipped by 0 bases and J by 2 bases, with 14 bases between them. The assay was immunoSEQ multiplex PCR, and TCRdb's table has in-frame clones only and misses some. The sample records roughly 320,000 clones, roughly 90% being singletons. Input material: PBMCs or T cells enriched from blood (not recorded which). The receptor was derived from a woman in her thirties who had been exposed to COVID-19. This chain uses TRBV4-2 with TRBJ2-7, with D possibly matching TRBD1 (5 bases). As DNA, the CDR3 is TGTGCCAGCAGCCAAGATATAGGACAAACCCCCTACGAGCAGTACTTC. It translates to CASSQDIGQTPYEQYF.